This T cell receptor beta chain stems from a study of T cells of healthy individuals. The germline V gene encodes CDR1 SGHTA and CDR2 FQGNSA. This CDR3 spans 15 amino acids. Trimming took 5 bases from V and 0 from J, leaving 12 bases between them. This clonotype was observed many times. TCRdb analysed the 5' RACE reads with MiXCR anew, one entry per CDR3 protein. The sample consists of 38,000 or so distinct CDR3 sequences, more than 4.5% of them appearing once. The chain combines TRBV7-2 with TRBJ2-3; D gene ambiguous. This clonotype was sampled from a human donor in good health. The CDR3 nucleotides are TGTGCCAGCAGCCCGCGCTGGGGAAGCACAGATACGCAGTATTTT. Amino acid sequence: CASSPRWGSTDTQYF.